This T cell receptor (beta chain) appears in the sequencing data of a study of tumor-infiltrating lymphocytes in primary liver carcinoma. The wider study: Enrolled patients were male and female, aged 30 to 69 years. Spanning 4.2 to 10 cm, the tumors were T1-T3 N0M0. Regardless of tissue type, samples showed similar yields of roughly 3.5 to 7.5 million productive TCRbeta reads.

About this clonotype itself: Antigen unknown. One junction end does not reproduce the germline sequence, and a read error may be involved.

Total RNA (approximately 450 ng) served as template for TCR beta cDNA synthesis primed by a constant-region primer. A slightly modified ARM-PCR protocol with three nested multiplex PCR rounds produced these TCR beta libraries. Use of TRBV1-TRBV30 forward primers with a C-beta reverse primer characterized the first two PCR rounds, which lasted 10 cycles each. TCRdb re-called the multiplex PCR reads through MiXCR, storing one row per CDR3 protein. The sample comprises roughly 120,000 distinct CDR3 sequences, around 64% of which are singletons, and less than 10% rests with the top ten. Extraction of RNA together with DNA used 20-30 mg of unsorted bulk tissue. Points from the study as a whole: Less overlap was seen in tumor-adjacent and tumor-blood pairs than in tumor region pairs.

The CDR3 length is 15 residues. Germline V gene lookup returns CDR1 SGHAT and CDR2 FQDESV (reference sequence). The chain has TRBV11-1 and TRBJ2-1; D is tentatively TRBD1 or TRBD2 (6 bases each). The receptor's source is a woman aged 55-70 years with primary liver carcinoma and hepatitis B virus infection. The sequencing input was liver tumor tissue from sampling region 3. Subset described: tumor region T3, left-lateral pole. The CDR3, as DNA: TGTACCAGCAGCTTAGGGGGGATGACTTACAATGGGCAGTTCTTC. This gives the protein CTSSLGGMTYNGQFF.